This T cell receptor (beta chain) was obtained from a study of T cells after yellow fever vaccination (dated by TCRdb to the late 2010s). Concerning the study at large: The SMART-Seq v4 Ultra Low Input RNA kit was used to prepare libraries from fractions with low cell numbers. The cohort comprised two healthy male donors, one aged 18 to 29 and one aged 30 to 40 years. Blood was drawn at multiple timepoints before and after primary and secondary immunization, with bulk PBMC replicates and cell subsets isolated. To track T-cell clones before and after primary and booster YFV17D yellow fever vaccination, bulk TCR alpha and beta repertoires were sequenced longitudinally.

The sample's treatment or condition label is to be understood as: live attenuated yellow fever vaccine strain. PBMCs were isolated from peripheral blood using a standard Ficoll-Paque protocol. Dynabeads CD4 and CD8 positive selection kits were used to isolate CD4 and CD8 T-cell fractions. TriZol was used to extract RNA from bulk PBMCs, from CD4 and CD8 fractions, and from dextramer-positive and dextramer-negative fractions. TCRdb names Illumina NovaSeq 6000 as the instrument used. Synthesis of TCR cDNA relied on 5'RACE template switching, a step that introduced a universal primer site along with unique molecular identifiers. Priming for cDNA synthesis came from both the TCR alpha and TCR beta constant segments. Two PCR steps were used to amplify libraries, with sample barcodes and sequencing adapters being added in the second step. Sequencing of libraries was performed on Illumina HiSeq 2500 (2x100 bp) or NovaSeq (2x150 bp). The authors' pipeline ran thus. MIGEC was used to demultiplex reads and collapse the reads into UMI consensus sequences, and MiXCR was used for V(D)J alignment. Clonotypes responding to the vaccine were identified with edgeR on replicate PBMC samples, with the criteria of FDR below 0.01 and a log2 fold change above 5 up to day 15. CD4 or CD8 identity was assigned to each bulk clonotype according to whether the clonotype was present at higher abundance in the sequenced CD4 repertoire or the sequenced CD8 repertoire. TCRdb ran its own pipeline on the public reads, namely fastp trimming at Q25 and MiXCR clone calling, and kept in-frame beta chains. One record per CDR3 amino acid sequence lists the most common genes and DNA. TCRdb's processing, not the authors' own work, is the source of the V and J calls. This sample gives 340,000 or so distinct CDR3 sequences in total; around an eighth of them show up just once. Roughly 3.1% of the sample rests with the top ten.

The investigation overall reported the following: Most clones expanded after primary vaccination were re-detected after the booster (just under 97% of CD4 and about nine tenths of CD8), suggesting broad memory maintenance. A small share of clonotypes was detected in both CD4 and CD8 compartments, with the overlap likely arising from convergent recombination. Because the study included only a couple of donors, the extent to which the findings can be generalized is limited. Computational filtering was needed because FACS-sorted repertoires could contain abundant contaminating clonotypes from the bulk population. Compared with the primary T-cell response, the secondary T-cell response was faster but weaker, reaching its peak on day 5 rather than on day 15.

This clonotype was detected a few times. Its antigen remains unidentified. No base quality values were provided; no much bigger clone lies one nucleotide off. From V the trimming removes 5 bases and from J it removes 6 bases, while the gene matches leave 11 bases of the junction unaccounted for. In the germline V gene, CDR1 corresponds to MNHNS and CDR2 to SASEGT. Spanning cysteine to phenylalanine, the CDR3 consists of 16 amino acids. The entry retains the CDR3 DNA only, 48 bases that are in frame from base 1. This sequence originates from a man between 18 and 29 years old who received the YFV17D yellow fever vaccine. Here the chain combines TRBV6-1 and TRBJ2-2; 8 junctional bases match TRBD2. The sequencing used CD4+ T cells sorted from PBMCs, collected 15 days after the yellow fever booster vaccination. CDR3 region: CASSSPPGGFPGELFF. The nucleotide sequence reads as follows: TGTGCCAGCAGTTCCCCCCCGGGAGGGTTTCCCGGGGAGCTGTTTTTT.